Listed below are T cell receptor beta chains from one sample, sequenced in a study of Graves' ophthalmopathy and Graves' hyperthyroidism. TCRdb reanalysed the multiplex PCR reads using MiXCR and keeps one entry per CDR3 protein. The sample has hundreds of thousands of distinct CDR3 sequences; 45% to 55% are singletons. The sample was peripheral blood. Receptor source: an adult man with Graves' ophthalmopathy. Both conserved end residues are part of each CDR3. Each record gives: D gene, V gene, clone size, J gene, CDR3 protein, CDR3 DNA. The D gene is left open where the match is weak. Clone size is given for some rows only: seen once, a few or many times, or a class if the clone is expanded.

>-|TRBV20-1|many|TRBJ1-1
CSARDPRNMNTEAFF
TGCAGTGCTAGAGATCCGAGAAACATGAACACTGAAGCTTTCTTT
>-|TRBV2|-|TRBJ1-2
CASSEAPRISANYGYTF
TGTGCCAGCAGTGAAGCGCCGCGGATTTCAGCTAACTATGGCTACACCTTC
>TRBD1|TRBV5-1|few|TRBJ1-5
CASSLAGGHQPQHF
TGCGCCAGCAGCTTGGCAGGGGGGCATCAGCCCCAGCATTTT
>-|TRBV20-1|many|TRBJ1-1
CSARGDGNTEAFF
TGCAGTGCTAGGGGGGACGGAAACACTGAAGCTTTCTTT
>TRBD1|TRBV7-8|few|TRBJ2-7
CASSLLGQAISYEQYF
TGTGCCAGCAGTCTCCTGGGACAGGCCATCTCCTACGAGCAGTACTTC
>TRBD2|TRBV6-1|-|TRBJ2-7
CASSEEWRENYEQYF
TGTGCCAGCAGTGAAGAGTGGCGGGAGAACTACGAGCAGTACTTC
>TRBD1|TRBV12-3/TRBV12-4|-|TRBJ1-5
CASSLRQGAKGNQPQHF
TGTGCCAGCAGTTTACGACAGGGGGCTAAGGGCAATCAGCCCCAGCATTTT
>TRBD1|TRBV15|few|TRBJ1-2
CATSNEDRVYGYTF
TGTGCCACCAGCAACGAGGACAGGGTCTATGGCTACACCTTC
>-|TRBV5-1|-|TRBJ1-6
CASSLEDSSSPLHF
TGCGCCAGCAGCTTGGAGGACAGCAGTTCACCCCTCCACTTT
>TRBD1|TRBV20-1|-|TRBJ2-7
CSARDVGTGPHEQYF
TGCAGTGCTAGAGATGTCGGGACAGGGCCTCACGAGCAGTACTTC
>-|TRBV20-1|few|TRBJ2-5
CSARDWGVGETQYF
TGCAGTGCTAGAGATTGGGGGGTCGGGGAGACCCAGTACTTC
>TRBD1|TRBV11-2|-|TRBJ2-7
CASSLGGTGGDEQYF
TGTGCCAGCAGCCTAGGTGGGACAGGGGGAGATGAGCAGTACTTC
>-|TRBV10-3|-|TRBJ2-2
CASKFTGLGGELFF
TGTGCCAGCAAATTTACAGGGCTCGGCGGGGAGCTGTTTTTT
>-|TRBV10-3|many|TRBJ1-2
CAIRMRDSYTF
TGTGCCATCAGGATGAGGGACAGCTACACCTTC
>-|TRBV12-3/TRBV12-4|few|TRBJ1-1
CASSFGSGGAVTEAFF
TGTGCCAGCAGCTTTGGTTCCGGGGGGGCGGTTACTGAAGCTTTCTTT
>TRBD1|TRBV7-3|-|TRBJ2-5
CASSIRDRAQETQYF
TGTGCCAGCAGCATTAGGGACAGGGCTCAAGAGACCCAGTACTTC
>-|TRBV10-3|-|TRBJ2-3
CAIGTVTDTQYF
TGTGCCATCGGAACAGTCACAGATACGCAGTATTTT
>TRBD2|TRBV7-3|-|TRBJ2-7
CASSSLRREGLMFYEQYF
TGTGCCAGCAGCTCCCTACGGCGGGAGGGCCTAATGTTCTACGAGCAGTACTTC
>TRBD1|TRBV7-9|once|TRBJ2-7
CASSFTGADEQYF
TGTGCCAGCAGCTTTACAGGGGCGGACGAGCAGTACTTC
>-|TRBV7-2|-|TRBJ1-1
CASSSKQGRTEAFF
TGTGCCAGCAGCTCGAAGCAGGGGCGCACTGAAGCTTTCTTT
>TRBD1|TRBV7-6|-|TRBJ1-2
CASSPSSTGSNYGYTF
TGTGCCAGCAGCCCATCCTCGACAGGGAGCAACTATGGCTACACCTTC
>-|TRBV9|-|TRBJ1-4
CASSVGGATNEKLFF
TGTGCCAGCAGCGTAGGAGGGGCAACTAATGAAAAACTGTTTTTT
>-|TRBV12-3/TRBV12-4|-|TRBJ1-3
CASSPAGRLTGNTIYF
TGTGCCAGCAGCCCCGCGGGCAGGCTGACTGGAAACACCATATATTTT
>-|TRBV2|few|TRBJ2-5
CASSGLATPQETQYF
TGTGCCAGCAGTGGGCTAGCTACCCCCCAAGAGACCCAGTACTTC
>-|TRBV10-3|few|TRBJ2-7
CAISESGSYEQYF
TGTGCCATCAGTGAGTCGGGGTCCTACGAGCAGTACTTC
>TRBD1|TRBV7-8|few|TRBJ2-5
CASSWGQGGETQYF
TGTGCCAGCAGCTGGGGACAGGGGGGAGAGACCCAGTACTTC
>TRBD1|TRBV10-3|many|TRBJ2-7
CAIRYGTGNYEQYF
TGTGCCATCCGCTACGGGACAGGGAACTACGAGCAGTACTTC
>TRBD1|TRBV12-3/TRBV12-4|few|TRBJ2-7
CASSSDRGGYEQYF
TGTGCCAGCAGCTCGGACAGGGGGGGGTACGAGCAGTACTTC
>TRBD1|TRBV10-1|-|TRBJ2-2
CASTPGQGGTGELFF
TGCGCCAGCACCCCGGGACAGGGTGGGACCGGGGAGCTGTTTTTT
>-|TRBV29-1|many|TRBJ2-5
CSVDGGQETQYF
TGCAGCGTTGACGGCGGACAAGAGACCCAGTACTTC
>TRBD2|TRBV9|-|TRBJ2-2
CASSYGGGVIGELFF
TGTGCCAGCAGCTACGGGGGGGGTGTTATCGGGGAGCTGTTTTTT
>TRBD1|TRBV10-3|many|TRBJ1-2
CAITRGQGSGYTF
TGTGCCATCACCCGAGGACAGGGATCGGGCTACACCTTC
>TRBD1|TRBV7-3|-|TRBJ1-2
CASSLARDRERLDGYTF
TGTGCCAGCAGCTTAGCGAGGGACAGGGAACGTTTAGACGGCTACACCTTC
>-|TRBV2|few|TRBJ1-2
CASSEAQGANYGYTF
TGTGCCAGCAGTGAAGCACAAGGGGCGAACTATGGCTACACCTTC
>-|TRBV9|-|TRBJ1-1
CASSPSGGRTEAFF
TGTGCCAGCAGCCCAAGTGGGGGGAGGACTGAAGCTTTCTTT
>TRBD1|TRBV10-3|many|TRBJ1-5
CAISVDRVGNQPQHF
TGTGCCATCAGTGTAGACAGGGTTGGCAATCAGCCCCAGCATTTT
>-|TRBV5-6|-|TRBJ1-4
CASSYTTVLGNEKLFF
TGTGCCAGCAGCTATACGACCGTACTCGGTAATGAAAAACTGTTTTTT
>-|TRBV4-1|-|TRBJ2-6
CASSPFRASGANVLTF
TGCGCCAGCAGCCCCTTTAGGGCGTCTGGGGCCAACGTCCTGACTTTC
>TRBD1|TRBV20-1|-|TRBJ1-2
CSASSGGAYGYTF
TGCAGTGCTAGTTCAGGGGGCGCCTATGGCTACACCTTC
>-|TRBV12-3/TRBV12-4|few|TRBJ2-5
CASSFSRETQYF
TGTGCCAGCAGTTTCTCAAGAGAGACCCAGTACTTC
>-|TRBV7-2|-|TRBJ1-1
CASSLGPGQLNTEAFF
TGTGCCAGCAGCTTAGGGCCTGGGCAATTGAACACTGAAGCTTTCTTT
>-|TRBV2|-|TRBJ1-2
CASSSGDWEPANYGYTF
TGTGCCAGCAGTTCCGGGGACTGGGAACCAGCTAACTATGGCTACACCTTC
>TRBD2|TRBV4-1|-|TRBJ2-5
CASSQDLWEGSGGQETQYF
TGTGCCAGCAGCCAAGATCTTTGGGAGGGTAGCGGGGGCCAAGAGACCCAGTACTTC
>-|TRBV12-3/TRBV12-4|few|TRBJ1-1
CASSLSGHRNTEAFF
TGTGCCAGCAGCCTCAGCGGACACCGGAACACTGAAGCTTTCTTT
>-|TRBV29-1|-|TRBJ1-5
CSKTQGRNQPQHF
TGCAGCAAAACACAGGGACGCAATCAGCCCCAGCATTTT
>-|TRBV12-3/TRBV12-4|-|TRBJ1-5
CASSSPSSVYSNQPQHF
TGTGCCAGCAGTTCCCCTTCGTCAGTCTATAGCAATCAGCCCCAGCATTTT
>TRBD2|TRBV24-1|-|TRBJ2-3
CATSDNGGLAGDTQYF
TGTGCCACCAGTGATAATGGAGGACTAGCGGGGGATACGCAGTATTTT
>TRBD2|TRBV5-1|-|TRBJ2-3
CASSQEPGLAGTTQYF
TGTGCCAGCAGCCAAGAACCGGGACTAGCGGGTACCACGCAGTATTTT
>-|TRBV2|few|TRBJ1-4
CASSEARVTNEKLFF
TGTGCCAGCAGTGAAGCGAGAGTAACTAATGAAAAACTGTTTTTT
>-|TRBV6-5|-|TRBJ2-2
CASSFRTGELFF
TGTGCCAGCAGTTTTCGAACCGGGGAGCTGTTTTTT
>-|TRBV20-1|-|TRBJ1-6
CSAIQGNSPLHF
TGCAGTGCAATCCAGGGGAATTCACCCCTCCACTTT